Below, 27 T cell receptor beta chains from the same sample are listed, as sequenced in a study of graft-versus-host responses after intestinal transplantation. Here immunoSEQ multiplex PCR was the method, and the copy in TCRdb shows in-frame clones only, minus some. The table lists roughly 20,000 clones, 50% to 65% of them singletons, with 1% in the top ten. Sequencing used alloreactive CD4+ T cells from a mixed lymphocyte reaction culture, obtained before intestinal transplant. Subset given: CFSE-low proliferating T cells sorted from approximately 6-day pre-transplant mixed lymphocyte reaction (GvH or HvG direction). These receptors were taken from a human patient who received an intestinal transplant.

This chain links TRBV10-3 with TRBJ1-2; 7 nucleotides agree with TRBD1. The CDR3 sequence is 17 residues long. Germline V gives CDR1 ENHRY, CDR2 SYGVKD. V lost 5 bases to trimming and J lost 2 bases; unmatched junction nucleotides: 14. The CDR3 loop reads CAISTLGDSQFNYGYTF. The CDR3 nucleotides read TGTGCCATCAGTACCCTAGGGGACAGTCAATTCAACTATGGCTACACCTTC.

V gene TRBV18 combines with J gene TRBJ1-5; possibly TRBD1 for D (6 bases). Germline lookup yields CDR1 KGHSH and CDR2 LQKENI. CDR3 size: 12 residues. V was shortened by 4 bases and J by 7 bases, with 8 bases between the two germline ends. For the CDR3, the DNA is TGTGCCAGCTCACTACAGGGACAGCCCCAGCATTTT. It is translated as CASSLQGQPQHF.

The J gene is TRBJ2-2, the V gene TRBV6-1; perhaps TRBD1 as D (6 bases). Looked up from germline, CDR1 is MNHNS and CDR2 is SASEGT. This CDR3 contains 13 residues. Deletions cut 3 bases from V and 8 bases from J, with 10 bases between. The CDR3 DNA sequence: TGTGCCAGCAGTGATAACAGGGCTGGGGAGCTGTTTTTT. This translates into CASSDNRAGELFF.

This clone has only a few counts. V gene TRBV5-1 combines with J gene TRBJ1-6; TRBD1 aligns across 7 bases. CDR1 is SGHRS and CDR2 is YFSETQ in the germline V gene. The V gene end was trimmed by 3 bases and the J gene end by 7 bases; junction bases not matched to a gene: 4. The CDR3 spans 14 residues. DNA of the CDR3: TGCGCCAGCAGCTCCTCGGGACAGAATTCACCCCTCCACTTT. Translation gives CASSSSGQNSPLHF.

The chain recombines TRBV7-6 with TRBJ1-1; 7 bases agree with TRBD1. V lost 4 bases to trimming and J lost 4 bases; unmatched junction nucleotides: 3. CDR1 and CDR2 (germline): SGHVS, FNYEAQ. This CDR3 is 13 amino acids long. CDR3 in DNA: TGTGCCAGCAGCTACAACAGGGGCACTGAAGCTTTCTTT. This codes for CASSYNRGTEAFF.

The chain carries TRBV18 and TRBJ2-2; the match to TRBD1 covers 7 bases. V was clipped by 6 bases and J by 0 bases; unmatched bases: 4. This CDR3 region has 15 residues. Germline values: CDR1 KGHSH, CDR2 LQKENI. CDR3 bases: TGTGCCAGCTCTGACAGGGTGGCGAACACCGGGGAGCTGTTTTTT. This gives the protein CASSDRVANTGELFF.

CDR3 residues: CASSLDSNTGELFF. CDR3 coding DNA: TGCGCCAGCAGCTTGGACTCGAACACCGGGGAGCTGTTTTTT. This rearrangement joins TRBV5-1 to TRBJ2-2; D call uncertain. Germline V gene data show CDR1 as SGHRS and CDR2 as YFSETQ. V lost 0 bases and J lost 0, with 3 bases in between. CDR3 size: 14 residues.

The chain joins TRBV11-2 to TRBJ2-3; tentatively, D is TRBD1 (6 bases). Between the trimmed V and J ends, which lost 5 bases and 10 bases, there was a span of 19 bases. Per germline, CDR1 SGHAT and CDR2 FQNNGV. This CDR3 is 14 amino acids long. For the CDR3, the DNA is TGTGCCAGCAGCCCCATTCGGGCGACAGGAGCGCAGTATTTT. Protein sequence: CASSPIRATGAQYF.

V usage is TRBV27 and J usage is TRBJ1-2; 9 nucleotides match TRBD1. Germline loops: CDR1 MNHEY, CDR2 SMNVEV (reference sequence). The length of the CDR3 is 13 residues. With 2 bases clipped from V and 7 bases from J, the junction kept 2 bases outside the gene matches. DNA for the CDR3: TGTGCCAGCAGTTTAGGGACAGGGACTGGCTACACCTTC. Translated, it gives CASSLGTGTGYTF.

This clone was seen a few times. V usage is TRBV19 and J usage is TRBJ2-1, with 12 bases aligning to TRBD2. Germline CDR1 reads LNHDA; CDR2 reads SQIVND (reference sequence). The CDR3 is 16 residues long. Germline trimming cut 3 bases from V and 7 bases from J; bases unmatched to any gene: 7. In DNA, the CDR3 is TGTGCCAGTAGTATTCGGCTAGCGGGGGGGCCGAATGAGCAGTTCTTC. Translation gives CASSIRLAGGPNEQFF.

The V gene is TRBV19, the J gene TRBJ2-3, with TRBD1 matching over 9 bases. The CDR3 has 13 amino acids. The trim removed 8 bases at V and 7 bases at J, leaving 7 bases unmatched. Germline V gene data show CDR1 as LNHDA and CDR2 as SQIVND (reference sequence). The CDR3 loop reads CASWDRVRYTQYF. The CDR3 nucleotides are TGTGCCAGTTGGGACAGGGTGAGGTATACGCAGTATTTT.

This rearrangement joins TRBV6-5 to TRBJ1-6, with a tentative D call TRBD1 (5 bases). The V end lost 7 bases, the J end lost 0 bases, and 10 bases lay between the germline ends. Germline CDR1 is MNHEY and CDR2 is SVGAGI. CDR3 length: 15 amino acids. The chain's CDR3 is CASTLDSSYNSPLHF. CDR3 DNA sequence: TGTGCCAGCACCTTAGACAGCTCCTATAATTCACCCCTCCACTTT.

The chain is built from TRBV5-6 and TRBJ2-3; 7 bases line up with TRBD2. V shed 2 bases and J 7 bases; nucleotides not matched to a gene: 10. Germline loops: CDR1 SGHDT, CDR2 YYEEEE. The CDR3 sequence is 15 residues long. CDR3 sequence (DNA): TGTGCCAGCAGCTTCGGGGGGATATCGGCAAATACGCAGTATTTT. Translating it yields CASSFGGISANTQYF.

The chain's CDR3 is CASSSTYRGAGELFF. Written as DNA, the CDR3 is TGTGCCAGCAGCTCGACCTACAGGGGCGCCGGGGAGCTGTTTTTT. The V gene is TRBV27, the J gene TRBJ2-2; TRBD1 aligns across 7 bases. V lost 6 bases, J lost 6 bases, and 10 bases stayed unmatched. The CDR3 has 15 residues. The V gene's germline CDR1 is MNHEY and CDR2 SMNVEV (reference sequence).

The CDR3 DNA is TGCGCCAGCAGGTCTGGCCCGGTGAGGGACGAGCAGTACTTC. Amino acids: CASRSGPVRDEQYF. This chain links TRBV5-1 with TRBJ2-7; weak D call: TRBD2 (5 bases). The CDR3 is made up of 14 amino acids. Germline assignment: CDR1 SGHRS and CDR2 YFSETQ. Trimming removed 5 bases at V and 5 bases at J, with 17 bases between.

The chain joins TRBV2 to TRBJ2-1, with 12 bases matching TRBD2. The CDR3 has 16 amino acids. The V gene end was trimmed by 6 bases and the J gene end by 6 bases; junction bases not matched to a gene: 9. The V gene's germline CDR1 is SNHLY and CDR2 FYNNEI. CDR3 nucleotides: TGTGCCAGCAGCCGCCCTAGCGGGAGGGCTCCCAATGAGCAGTTCTTC. This gives the protein CASSRPSGRAPNEQFF. The full variable domain, with the rest looked up from reference TRBV2 and TRBJ2-1, is EPEVTQTPSHQVTQMGQEVILRCVPISNHLYFYWYRQILGQKVEFLVSFYNNEISEKSEIFDDQFSVERPDGSNFTLKIRSTKLEDSAMYFCASSRPSGRAPNEQFFGPGTRLTVL.

J is TRBJ2-1 and V is TRBV9, with D tentatively TRBD2 (5 bases). V lost 0 bases to trimming and J lost 3 bases, with 13 bases between them. CDR1 and CDR2 (germline): SGDLS, YYNGEE. The CDR3 runs 16 residues. The CDR3 loop is CASSVEGSGRYNEQFF. For the CDR3, the DNA is TGTGCCAGCAGCGTAGAGGGAAGCGGCCGCTACAATGAGCAGTTCTTC. The full variable domain, completed using reference TRBV9 and TRBJ2-1, is DSGVTQTPKHLITATGQRVTLRCSPRSGDLSVYWYQQSLDQGLQFLIQYYNGEERAKGNILERFSAQQFPDLHSELNLSSLELGDSALYFCASSVEGSGRYNEQFFGPGTRLTVL.

This chain uses TRBV19 with TRBJ2-6; possible D gene TRBD2, 6 bases. The CDR3 loop spans 15 amino acids. The V end lost 6 bases, the J end lost 0 bases, and 9 bases lay between the germline ends. Looked up from germline, CDR1 is LNHDA and CDR2 is SQIVND (reference sequence). CDR3 protein: CASSHGSSGANVLTF. The DNA of the CDR3 is TGTGCCAGTAGCCACGGGAGCTCTGGGGCCAACGTCCTGACTTTC.

V gene TRBV30 combines with J gene TRBJ2-7; D uncertain. The CDR3 consists of 11 residues. Trimming left V 1 base short and J 2 bases short, with 3 bases between. From germline, CDR1 is GTSNPN and CDR2 SVGIG (reference sequence). CDR3 DNA sequence: TGTGCCTGGAGTGCGGCCTACGAGCAGTACTTC. Translating gives CAWSAAYEQYF. Full variable domain (remainder filled in from reference TRBV30 and TRBJ2-7): SQTIHQWPATLVQPVGSPLSLECTVEGTSNPNLYWYRQAAGRGLQLLFYSVGIGQISSEVPQNLSASRPQDRQFILSSKKLLLSDSGFYLCAWSAAYEQYFGPGTRLTVT.

This clone was seen only a few times. V gene TRBV10-2 combines with J gene TRBJ2-4; D remains unclear. The CDR3 runs 13 residues. Trimming took 3 bases from V and 1 from J, leaving 4 bases between them. Germline CDR1 and CDR2: WSHSY and SAAADI. The CDR3 reads CASSDRAKNIQYF. Here the CDR3 DNA reads TGCGCCAGCAGTGACAGGGCCAAAAACATTCAGTACTTC.

The rearrangement uses TRBV18 and TRBJ2-1; 8 nucleotides align to TRBD1. Germline V CDR1 and CDR2: KGHSH, LQKENI. With 4 bases clipped from V and 3 bases from J, the junction kept 23 bases outside the gene matches. CDR3 length: 21 residues. CDR3 bases: TGTGCCAGCTCACTCTATCATGGACAGGGTGGGATAGGTTTTGGCTACAATGAGCAGTTCTTC. Its protein product is CASSLYHGQGGIGFGYNEQFF.

This chain connects TRBV19 to TRBJ2-1, with 10 nucleotides matching TRBD1. The CDR3 loop spans 15 amino acids. The germline gives CDR1 LNHDA, CDR2 SQIVND (reference sequence). The V and J ends lost 3 bases and 6 bases, in that order; junction bases with no gene match: 5. Here the CDR3 DNA reads TGTGCCAGTAGTATCGGGACAGGGGTTCGCAATGAGCAGTTCTTC. Its translation is CASSIGTGVRNEQFF.

The genes are TRBV7-3 and TRBJ1-1; D gene unclear. Germline lookup yields CDR1 SGHTA and CDR2 FQGTGA. Deletions cut 2 bases from V and 4 bases from J, with 14 bases between. CDR3 size: 15 residues. CDR3: CASSLERIRGTEAFF. The CDR3 DNA reads as TGTGCCAGCAGCTTAGAACGGATAAGAGGCACTGAAGCTTTCTTT.

This clone was counted between two and nine times. The chain joins TRBV28 to TRBJ1-2, with no clear D. CDR1 and CDR2 from the germline V gene are MDHEN and SYDVKM. The V end was cut by 7 bases, the J end by 5 bases, with 26 bases between. CDR3 size: 17 residues. Here the CDR3 reads CASNPAEVPGGGYGYTF. Written as DNA, the CDR3 is TGTGCCAGCAACCCCGCGGAAGTCCCTGGTGGTGGATATGGCTACACCTTC.

The rearrangement uses TRBV10-3 and TRBJ2-7; tentative D call: TRBD1 (6 bases). Trimming removed 5 bases from V and 8 bases from J, with 16 bases in between. In germline, CDR1 is ENHRY, CDR2 SYGVKD. This CDR3 has 13 amino acids. In DNA, the CDR3 is TGTGCCATCAGTTACAGGGAGTCGGCTCAGCAGTACTTC. This encodes CAISYRESAQQYF.

In its sample, this clone was seen a few times. This sequence joins TRBV5-1 and TRBJ2-5, with 8 positions matching TRBD2. Unmatched junction bases numbered 3, after V lost 1 base and J lost 4 bases. Germline-derived CDR1 and CDR2 are SGHRS and YFSETQ. The CDR3 length is 14 residues. DNA of the CDR3: TGCGCCAGCAGCTTGTTCGGGGGGGCAGAGACCCAGTACTTC. This translates into CASSLFGGAETQYF.

There are a few counts of this clone. The genes are TRBV6-5 and TRBJ1-2; weak D call: TRBD1 (6 bases). V was shortened by 6 bases and J by 4 bases, with 15 bases between the two germline ends. Germline CDR1 is MNHEY and CDR2 is SVGAGI. This CDR3 has 14 amino acids. The DNA for the CDR3 is TGTGCCAGCAGGGCGGACAGTCCTTTCTATGGCTACACCTTC. It yields the protein CASRADSPFYGYTF.